This T cell receptor (beta chain) emerged from a study of T cell responses to AZD1222 COVID-19 vaccine. Study results and limitations: The donors showed a predominance of white British ancestry and of females, with possible underestimation of clonal diversity. Researchers took repertoire samples only after the peak T cell response had come.

Generated by immunoSEQ multiplex PCR, the TCRdb table keeps only in-frame clones and is missing some. Here the sample spans 90,000 to 150,000 clones, over 85% being singletons. Turning to this clone: Its antigen is not identified.

This clonotype was obtained from an adult in good health. The sequenced sample was peripheral blood, obtained on day 0 of AZD1222 vaccination.

The CDR3 here is CASSLRREAYSGNTIYF. In nucleotides, the CDR3 is TGTGCCAGCAGCCTCCGACGGGAGGCCTACTCTGGAAACACCATATATTTT. The chain links TRBV7-8 to TRBJ1-3; D not resolved. The ends were cut back, 5 bases at V and 0 bases at J, with 17 bases in the middle. The germline V gene has CDR1 SGHVS and CDR2 FQNEAQ. The CDR3 runs 17 residues.